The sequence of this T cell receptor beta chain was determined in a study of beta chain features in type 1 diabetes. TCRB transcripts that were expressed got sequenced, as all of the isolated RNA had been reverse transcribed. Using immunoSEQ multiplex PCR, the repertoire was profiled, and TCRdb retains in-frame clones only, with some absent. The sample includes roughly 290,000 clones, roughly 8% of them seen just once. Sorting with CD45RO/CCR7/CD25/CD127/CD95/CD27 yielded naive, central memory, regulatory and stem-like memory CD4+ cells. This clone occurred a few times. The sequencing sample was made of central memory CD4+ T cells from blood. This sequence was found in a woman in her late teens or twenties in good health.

In DNA form, the CDR3 reads TGTGCCAGCAGCGCCACGGGACGTAGGAGCTCTGGAAACACCATATATTTT. Its protein is CASSATGRRSSGNTIYF. The V call is TRBV9, the J call TRBJ1-3; TRBD1 is a possible D gene (5 bases). Germline V gene lookup returns CDR1 SGDLS and CDR2 YYNGEE. Trimming took 3 bases from V and 0 from J, leaving 16 bases between them. The CDR3 loop spans 17 amino acids.